This T cell receptor beta chain originates from a study of CD8 T cells in ankylosing spondylitis. CDR3 length: 14 amino acids. V was clipped by 2 bases and J by 6 bases, with 11 bases between them. Germline V gene sequence: CDR1 MNHEY, CDR2 SVGEGT. Whole-study findings and limits: Earlier authors reported some of these motif variants in reactive arthritis synovial fluid and blood. Disease-associated clones were CD8+ and fairly uncommon in peripheral blood. Ankylosing spondylitis blood seemed to carry a telltale TCR beta motif made of several highly homologous variants.

The authors made TCR beta libraries by quantitative 5'-RACE with molecular barcodes. TCRdb fed the 5' RACE reads into MiXCR, producing one record per CDR3 protein. The repertoire consists of 700,000 to 850,000 distinct CDR3 sequences, with 12% occurring once and the leading ten covering more than 0.5%. This clonotype was seen just once. No antigen is known for it. The chain uses TRBV6-2 or TRBV6-3 and TRBJ2-1, with unresolved D. The sample was blood, either unsorted or a sorted T cell fraction (not recorded which). This receptor was identified in a male donor with ankylosing spondylitis. In nucleotides, the CDR3 is TGTGCCAGCAGTTACGGGTCCAGATTCAATGAGCAGTTCTTC. This translates into CASSYGSRFNEQFF.